A selection of T cell receptor beta chains follows, all from one sample in a study of cytomegalovirus exposure and HLA in healthy donors. Profiling relied on immunoSEQ multiplex PCR, and the TCRdb table lists in-frame clones only, not all of them. The sample has 150,000 to 200,000 clones, about 83% seen once; the top ten hold roughly 1.5%. The sample taken for sequencing was PBMCs. Receptors were obtained from a woman in her thirties in good health and CMV-seronegative. Both conserved end residues are part of each CDR3. Fields, in order: D gene, J gene, clone size, V gene, CDR3 DNA, CDR3 protein. D genes are given only for firm matches. Rows give clone size only sometimes, using once, few, many, or a class for an expanded clone.

TRBD1 TRBJ2-2 - TRBV6-4 TGTGCCAGCAGGCCCTCTGGGACAGGGCAATTCGGGGAGCTGTTTTTT CASRPSGTGQFGELFF
- TRBJ1-1 once TRBV27 TGTGCCAGCAGTTCAGGTTGGAACACTGAAGCTTTCTTT CASSSGWNTEAFF
- TRBJ1-2 few TRBV4-3 TGCGCCAGCAGCCAAGACGGCGGGGATGGCTACACCTTC CASSQDGGDGYTF
TRBD1 TRBJ1-2 - TRBV29-1 TGCAGCGTTTCGGCAGGGGGCAGCTATGGCTACACCTTC CSVSAGGSYGYTF
TRBD1 TRBJ1-5 - TRBV2 TGTGCCAGCAGTCCCGGACAGGCGGACGATCAGCCCCAGCATTTT CASSPGQADDQPQHF
TRBD2 TRBJ2-1 - TRBV5-1 TGCGCCAGCAGTGGATCGGGGGGTTACAATGAGCAGTTCTTC CASSGSGGYNEQFF
TRBD2 TRBJ2-1 - TRBV2 TGTGCCAGCAGTGAACCGGGGGGGGAAGATGAGCAGTTCTTC CASSEPGGEDEQFF
- TRBJ2-7 once TRBV6-5 TGTGCCAGCAGTCCCCAGCTGCAGGGTACCGAGCAGTACTTC CASSPQLQGTEQYF
- TRBJ2-2 - TRBV5-6 TGTGCCAGCAGCTTGTACCAGGGCGCGAACACCGGGGAGCTGTTTTTT CASSLYQGANTGELFF
TRBD1 TRBJ1-6 - TRBV6-6 TGTGCCAGCAGCACCGGGACAGGGTATTCACCCCTCCACTTT CASSTGTGYSPLHF
- TRBJ2-5 once TRBV6-6 TGTGCCGCCTCGGGGGGCGGTGAGACCCAGTACTTC CAASGGGETQYF
- TRBJ2-1 once TRBV13 TGTGCCAGCAGCCCCTCCGATGAGCAGTTCTTC CASSPSDEQFF
TRBD2 TRBJ2-1 once TRBV2 TGTGCCAGCAGGCCGGGACTAGTGTACAATGAGCAGTTCTTC CASRPGLVYNEQFF
- TRBJ1-2 - TRBV7-8 TGTGCCAGCAGCTTAGCTAGGGGGGGGACCTATGGCTACACCTTC CASSLARGGTYGYTF
- TRBJ2-7 few TRBV6-1 TGTGCCAGCAGTGACCGGACCGGGGACTACGAGCAGTACTTC CASSDRTGDYEQYF
- TRBJ1-1 once TRBV19 TGTGCCAGTAGTATTATCGGGAGGAACACTGAAGCTTTCTTT CASSIIGRNTEAFF
TRBD1 TRBJ2-2 - TRBV27 TGTGCCAGCAGTCTAAAGGGGACAGTCAACACCGGGGAGCTGTTTTTT CASSLKGTVNTGELFF
TRBD2 TRBJ2-1 - TRBV5-1 TGCGCCAGCAGCCGCGAGCTAGCGGGGGGCCCTGGCGATGAGCAGTTCTTC CASSRELAGGPGDEQFF
- TRBJ1-4 - TRBV7-5 - CARSLVGGGANEKLFF
- TRBJ2-5 - TRBV7-6 TGTGCCAGCAGCTTAGGGGCTGCCTCCCAAGAGACCCAGTACTTC CASSLGAASQETQYF
- TRBJ2-1 - TRBV6-1 TGTGCCAGCAGAGTCCCAGCCTACAATGAGCAGTTCTTC CASRVPAYNEQFF
- TRBJ1-5 - TRBV6-1 TGTGCCAGCAGTGGGGACTTGAATCAGCCCCAGCATTTT CASSGDLNQPQHF
TRBD1 TRBJ1-1 - TRBV6-1 TGTGCCAGCAGTGCCTTTGGGGGAGACAGGGGAGGTGGTACTGAAGCTTTCTTT CASSAFGGDRGGGTEAFF
- TRBJ2-7 - TRBV6-5 TGTGCCAGCAGTCCTCGGACAGAAGGGGAGCAGTACTTC CASSPRTEGEQYF
- TRBJ1-2 few TRBV5-4 TGTGCCAGCAGCTTGGATGGACACCGGAAAGAGCGTGGCTACACCTTC CASSLDGHRKERGYTF
TRBD2 TRBJ2-5 few TRBV9 TGTGCCAGCAGCGTAGGTAGCGGGGGTGGAGAGACCCAGTACTTC CASSVGSGGGETQYF
- TRBJ2-1 - TRBV6-5 TGTGCCAGCAGTGCTGACATGAGCTCCTACAATGAGCAGTTCTTC CASSADMSSYNEQFF
TRBD1 TRBJ1-2 - TRBV9 TGTGCCAGCAGCGTAGGGTCCGGGACAGGGGCTAACTATGGCTACACCTTC CASSVGSGTGANYGYTF
- TRBJ2-1 - TRBV5-1 TGCGCCAGCAGCTTGCGAGAAGAGCAGTTCTTC CASSLREEQFF
TRBD1 TRBJ2-1 once TRBV13 TGTGCCAGCAGCTCCATACAGGGGGCCTACAATGAGCAGTTCTTC CASSSIQGAYNEQFF
TRBD2 TRBJ2-3 - TRBV30 TGTGCCTGTACTAGCGGGGTCCGTCCTAGCACAGATACGCAGTATTTT CACTSGVRPSTDTQYF
- TRBJ2-1 - TRBV4-2 TGTGCCAGCAGCCAAGCCGGGGTAGTGAGTGAGCAGTTCTTC CASSQAGVVSEQFF
- TRBJ1-4 - TRBV7-9 TGTGCCAGCAGCTTACAAACTAATGAAAAACTGTTTTTT CASSLQTNEKLFF
TRBD1 TRBJ2-1 - TRBV27 TGTGCCAGCAGCCCGGGACAGGGGTTGAGCAATGAGCAGTTCTTC CASSPGQGLSNEQFF
- TRBJ2-6 - TRBV29-1 TGCAGCGTTGAGCTCCTCGACAGGACGGAGAGCTCTGGGGCCAACGTCCTGACTTTC CSVELLDRTESSGANVLTF
TRBD2 TRBJ2-3 - TRBV4-1 TGCGCCAGCAGTTCAAGGGCGGGGGCAGATACGCAGTATTTT CASSSRAGADTQYF
TRBD1 TRBJ2-2 few TRBV13 TGTGCCAGCAGCTTAATAGCAGGGGGCGCCCCCGGGGAGCTGTTTTTT CASSLIAGGAPGELFF
- TRBJ2-3 once TRBV20-1 TGCAGTGCCGTAAACAGACCCGCGCAGTATTTT CSAVNRPAQYF
- TRBJ2-1 - TRBV30 TGTGCCTGGAGTGTACTGGCTCCTCAGGGTTACAATGAGCAGTTCTTC CAWSVLAPQGYNEQFF
TRBD1 TRBJ2-7 once TRBV10-3 TGTGCCATCAGTGAGGAGACAGGGGGCTACGAGCAGTACTTC CAISEETGGYEQYF
TRBD2 TRBJ2-3 - TRBV6-1 TGTGCCAGCAGTTCGCCAGCGGGGGCCACAGATACGCAGTATTTT CASSSPAGATDTQYF
TRBD2 TRBJ2-1 - TRBV5-1 TGCGCCAGCAGCTTGACGGGGGGGGTTTCGGGTGAGCAGTTCTTC CASSLTGGVSGEQFF
TRBD1 TRBJ1-1 - TRBV7-6 TGTGCCAGCAGCACCGGGACAGGGGAGATGGGTGAAGCTTTCTTT CASSTGTGEMGEAFF
TRBD1 TRBJ1-2 - TRBV6-5 TGTGCCAGCAGTCCAGACAGGGAATATGGCTACACCTTC CASSPDREYGYTF
TRBD1 TRBJ2-3 few TRBV14 TGTGCCAGCAGCAGGACAGGGGTCGCGGGATTGACTGGTACGCAGTATTTT CASSRTGVAGLTGTQYF
- TRBJ1-2 - TRBV5-1 TGCGCCAGCAGCTTGGCCGGGGTCCCGAACTATGGCTACACCTTC CASSLAGVPNYGYTF
- TRBJ1-4 - TRBV7-2 TGTGCCAGCAGCTCGACGGGTTTACAAAATGAAAAACTGTTTTTT CASSSTGLQNEKLFF
- TRBJ1-5 - TRBV6-1 TGTGCCAGCAAGACAGACAGGCAGCCCCAGCATTTT CASKTDRQPQHF
TRBD2 TRBJ2-1 - TRBV5-1 TGCGCCAGCAGCTTGAGATTTCCGCAGGGACTAGCGGGGTTGCATGAGCAGTTCTTC CASSLRFPQGLAGLHEQFF
TRBD2 TRBJ2-5 - TRBV6-5 TGTGCCAGCAGTTTAGCGGGGGGAAGGGAGACCCAGTACTTC CASSLAGGRETQYF
TRBD1 TRBJ1-2 once TRBV6-6 TGTGCCAGCATTGATGGGGACAGGCCTCCCTTCTATGGCTACACCTTC CASIDGDRPPFYGYTF
TRBD1 TRBJ1-6 - TRBV5-1 TGCGCCAGCAGACTAGGACAGGGAGGCAATTCACCCCTCCACTTT CASRLGQGGNSPLHF
- TRBJ2-2 - TRBV5-4 TGTGCCAGCAGCTTAAGCCTGAACACCGGGGAGCTGTTTTTT CASSLSLNTGELFF
TRBD2 TRBJ2-5 - TRBV6-5 TGTGCCAGCAGCCGGGGGGGGCCCGGGACCCAGTACTTC CASSRGGPGTQYF
TRBD1 TRBJ1-3 - TRBV18 TGTGCCAGCTCACGGAACGGACAGGACTCTGGAAACACCATATATTTT CASSRNGQDSGNTIYF
TRBD1 TRBJ2-6 - TRBV27 TGTGCCAGCAGTCCCCGGACAGGGGGTTACTCTGGGGCCAACGTCCTGACTTTC CASSPRTGGYSGANVLTF
- TRBJ2-3 - TRBV4-3 TGCGCCAGCAGCCAAGCGAGCACAGATACGCAGTATTTT CASSQASTDTQYF
- TRBJ2-7 - TRBV7-8 TGTGCCAGCAGCTTATACCGCGACAGGAACTTCTACGAGCAGTACTTC CASSLYRDRNFYEQYF